This T cell receptor beta chain was recorded in a study of blood T cell repertoires in COVID-19. Study at large: Collection of acute and convalescent COVID-19 samples took place in the United States, Italy and Spain. PBMCs, B-cell-depleted T cells, or T cells provided the cDNA or gDNA that made up the material.

Original data processing: For nucleated cells, counts were estimated from reference gene primer amplification. Some clones are missing from TCRdb's copy, which holds only in-frame ones; the method was immunoSEQ multiplex PCR. From that table come the V and J calls and clone size; the DNA was used to work out D and trimming. Of roughly 100,000 clones listed, 80% to 95% are singletons. The TCR was taken from a man in his late teens or twenties with acute or convalescent COVID-19. Sequenced input: peripheral blood.

Here the CDR3 DNA reads TGTGCCAGCAGTCGGGACAGGGGGACTGAAGCTTTCTTT. It yields the protein CASSRDRGTEAFF. The V gene is TRBV6-5, the J gene TRBJ1-1; 11 positions match TRBD1. Germline CDR1 and CDR2: MNHEY and SVGAGI. Losses at the gene ends were 5 bases for V and 5 bases for J; bases not matched to a gene: 1. CDR3 length: 13 residues.